The 23 T cell receptor beta chains in this list originate from one sample, sequenced in a study of preoperative IRX-2 immunotherapy in early breast cancer. Treatment reported: preoperative locoregional IRX-2 cytokine immunotherapy. Here immunoSEQ multiplex PCR was the method, and the copy in TCRdb shows in-frame clones only, minus some. The sample has about 24,000 clones, approximately 90% seen once. The source was tumor tissue, collected after IRX-2 immunotherapy. These TCRs come from a human donor with breast cancer.

This clone was detected once. The chain employs TRBV7-9 and TRBJ1-2; D is unresolved. This CDR3 comprises 13 residues. Trimming stripped 3 bases from V and 4 bases from J, with 9 bases between. Germline CDR1 reads SEHNR; CDR2 reads FQNEAQ (reference sequence). CDR3 in DNA: TGTGCCAGCAGCTTGGGCAGTCTCTATGGCTACACCTTC. This translates into CASSLGSLYGYTF.

The chain recombines TRBV5-6 with TRBJ2-3, with D unclear. This CDR3 comprises 11 residues. The germline V gene has CDR1 SGHDT and CDR2 YYEEEE. V shed 3 bases and J shed 2 bases, with 1 base lying between them. For the CDR3, the DNA is TGTGCCAGCAGCTACACAGATACGCAGTATTTT. Its translation is CASSYTDTQYF.

The chain is built from TRBV7-2 and TRBJ2-3; possible D gene TRBD2, 6 bases. The CDR3 contains 15 residues. Trimming removed 5 bases from V and 0 bases from J, with 12 bases in between. From germline, CDR1 is SGHTA and CDR2 FQGNSA. The CDR3 reads CASSPDYSSTDTQYF. The CDR3 DNA follows: TGTGCCAGCAGCCCGGACTATTCTAGCACAGATACGCAGTATTTT.

The gene calls are TRBV6-1 and TRBJ1-2; D gene uncertain. The CDR3 has 13 residues. The germline CDR1 and CDR2 sequences are MNHNS and SASEGT. Trimming removed 6 bases from V and 6 bases from J, with 14 bases in between. Here the CDR3 reads CASSPNVGDGYTF. CDR3 bases: TGTGCCAGCAGCCCGAACGTTGGGGATGGCTACACCTTC.

This clone came up once. The rearrangement uses TRBV5-1 and TRBJ1-3, with D possibly TRBD1 on 6 matching bases. V was trimmed by 4 bases and J by 1 base, leaving 12 bases between them. CDR3 length equals 15 residues. From germline, CDR1 is SGHRS and CDR2 YFSETQ. The CDR3 protein is CASSPTGPSGNTIYF. The CDR3 bases are TGCGCCAGCAGCCCGACAGGTCCTTCTGGAAACACCATATATTTT.

The rearrangement joins TRBV18 to TRBJ2-7; 12 nucleotides match TRBD2. CDR1 is KGHSH and CDR2 is LQKENI in the germline V gene. This CDR3 is built from 17 residues. V lost 4 bases to trimming and J lost 6 bases; unmatched junction nucleotides: 13. CDR3 region: CASSLETSGGPLGEQYV. The CDR3 nucleotides are TGTGCCAGCTCACTCGAGACTAGCGGGGGCCCCCTGGGCGAGCAGTACGTC.

The chain is built from TRBV7-9 and TRBJ1-2; D is ambiguous. This CDR3 contains 12 residues. V dropped 5 bases and J dropped 4 bases, with 8 bases sitting between them. CDR1 is SEHNR, CDR2 FQNEAQ, per germline (reference sequence). The CDR3 bases are TGTGCCAGCAGCAAAGACGGCTATGGCTACACCTTC. Protein: CASSKDGYGYTF. Variable domain in full (rest from reference TRBV7-9 and TRBJ1-2): DTGVSQNPRHKITKRGQNVTFRCDPISEHNRLYWYRQTLGQGPEFLTYFQNEAQLEKSRLLSDRFSAERPKGSFSTLEIQRTEQGDSAMYLCASSKDGYGYTFGSGTRLTVV.

V is TRBV30 and J is TRBJ1-5, with 11 bases fitting TRBD1. Trimming took 3 bases from V and 0 from J; bases not matched to a gene: 13. The CDR3 is made up of 19 amino acids. The germline gives CDR1 GTSNPN, CDR2 SVGIG (reference sequence). This chain's CDR3 is CAWRRYLGQGGPSNQPQHF. CDR3 coding DNA: TGTGCCTGGAGAAGGTACCTGGGACAGGGGGGCCCTAGCAATCAGCCCCAGCATTTT.

The V call is TRBV7-2, the J call TRBJ2-3, with a tentative D call TRBD2 (6 bases). Trimming cost V 0 bases and J 0 bases, with 10 bases left between them. Germline V gives CDR1 SGHTA, CDR2 FQGNSA. The CDR3 sequence is 16 residues long. The CDR3 reads CASSLAPGLSTDTQYF. The CDR3 DNA reads TGTGCCAGCAGCTTAGCTCCGGGACTTAGCACAGATACGCAGTATTTT.

The V gene is TRBV19, the J gene TRBJ1-4; D unresolved. Per the germline V gene, CDR1 is LNHDA and CDR2 is SQIVND (reference sequence). Trimming cost V 4 bases and J 7 bases, with 16 bases left between them. There are 15 residues in the CDR3. In nucleotides, the CDR3 is TGTGCCAGTAGTACTGGACGCCGCTACGGTGAAAAACTGTTTTTT. Amino acid sequence: CASSTGRRYGEKLFF.

The chain recombines TRBV6-5 with TRBJ1-1; D remains ambiguous. Looked up from germline, CDR1 is MNHEY and CDR2 is SVGAGI. The length of the CDR3 is 13 residues. The V gene lost 6 bases and the J gene lost 2 bases, with 10 bases spanning the gap. The CDR3 spells CASSPPGNTEAFF. As DNA, the CDR3 is TGTGCCAGCAGCCCACCGGGAAACACTGAAGCTTTCTTT.

This rearrangement joins TRBV28 to TRBJ2-7; 7 bases agree with TRBD2. Germline CDR1 MDHEN, CDR2 SYDVKM. The trim removed 7 bases at V and 6 bases at J, leaving 15 bases unmatched. The CDR3 sequence is 15 residues long. The CDR3 sequence is CASTNLGGGKGEQYV. Here the CDR3 DNA reads TGTGCCAGCACCAACCTCGGCGGGGGTAAGGGCGAGCAGTACGTC.

Here the CDR3 reads CASSFYSRSGELFF. CDR3 bases: TGTGCCAGCAGCTTTTACAGCCGAAGCGGGGAGCTGTTTTTT. The chain is built from TRBV5-6 and TRBJ2-2, with no clear D. CDR3 size: 14 residues. Germline loops: CDR1 SGHDT, CDR2 YYEEEE. V lost 2 bases and J 7 bases, leaving 12 bases between the germline ends.

The chain recombines TRBV6-6 with TRBJ1-2; 8 bases fit TRBD1. The CDR3 sequence is 15 residues long. J lost 6 bases, V lost 0 bases, and 6 bases had no gene match. CDR1 and CDR2 (germline): MNHNY, SVGAGI (reference sequence). CDR3 sequence: CASSYSAGGADGYTF. CDR3 bases: TGTGCCAGCAGTTACTCGGCAGGGGGCGCGGATGGCTACACCTTC.

The chain joins TRBV7-9 to TRBJ2-3; D tentatively fits TRBD1 or TRBD2 (6 bases each). V was shortened by 5 bases and J by 4 bases, with 10 bases between the two germline ends. CDR3 size: 13 residues. The germline gives CDR1 SEHNR, CDR2 FQNEAQ (reference sequence). The CDR3: CASSPRGPDTQYF. The CDR3 DNA follows: TGTGCCAGCAGCCCCCGGGGGCCAGATACGCAGTATTTT.

The chain combines TRBV9 with TRBJ2-1; 7 bases are a match to TRBD1. This CDR3 comprises 13 residues. The ends lost 4 bases at V and 8 bases at J; junction bases unmatched: 6. Germline CDR1 reads SGDLS; CDR2 reads YYNGEE. CDR3 sequence (DNA): TGTGCCAGCAGCTCCGGACAGGCCGATGAGCAGTTCTTC. This codes for CASSSGQADEQFF. Variable domain in full (rest from reference TRBV9 and TRBJ2-1): DSGVTQTPKHLITATGQRVTLRCSPRSGDLSVYWYQQSLDQGLQFLIQYYNGEERAKGNILERFSAQQFPDLHSELNLSSLELGDSALYFCASSSGQADEQFFGPGTRLTVL.

Remarks on this clone: The identical CDR3 is also encoded by other nucleotide sequences in the sample. The chain is built from TRBV6-5 and TRBJ1-5; D not resolved. The germline CDR1 and CDR2 sequences are MNHEY and SVGAGI. The CDR3 runs to 13 residues. V lost 9 bases, J lost 1 base, and 10 bases lay in between. The CDR3 protein is CASSQRSNQPQHF. Here the CDR3 DNA reads TGTGCCAGTAGTCAGAGGAGCAATCAGCCCCAGCATTTT.

The V and J genes are TRBV5-4 and TRBJ2-7; D gene ambiguous. The CDR3 is 10 residues long. The V end lost 4 bases, the J end lost 5 bases, and 4 bases lay between the germline ends. Germline V gene sequence: CDR1 SGHNT, CDR2 YYREEE (reference sequence). CDR3 DNA: TGTGCCAGCAGCCCCCACGAGCAGTACTTC. Protein sequence: CASSPHEQYF.

CDR3 sequence: CASSGYGYEQYF. The CDR3 nucleotides are TGTGCCAGCAGCGGTTATGGGTACGAGCAGTACTTC. This chain joins TRBV6-4 and TRBJ2-7; D gene unclear. V was trimmed by 6 bases and J by 4 bases, leaving 10 bases between them. This CDR3 comprises 12 residues. Germline CDR1 reads MRHNA; CDR2 reads SNTAGT.

The V and J genes are TRBV18 and TRBJ2-5, with D maybe TRBD1 (5 bases). Germline assignment: CDR1 KGHSH and CDR2 LQKENI. V dropped 4 bases and J dropped 5 bases, with 14 bases sitting between them. The CDR3 totals 14 residues. The CDR3, as DNA: TGTGCCAGCTCACTAAGGGGCAAATCGGAGACCCAGTACTTC. Its translation is CASSLRGKSETQYF.

V gene TRBV2 combines with J gene TRBJ1-1; unclear D gene. The CDR3 covers 14 residues. Trimming took 4 bases from V and 4 from J, leaving 13 bases between them. The germline V gene has CDR1 SNHLY and CDR2 FYNNEI. CDR3 in amino acids: CASSVEKGGTEAFF. The CDR3 DNA reads TGTGCCAGCAGTGTGGAGAAGGGAGGCACTGAAGCTTTCTTT.

The gene calls are TRBV12-5 and TRBJ2-5; no definite D call. Trimming took off 3 bases at V and 5 bases at J, with 13 bases between the two ends. Per germline, CDR1 LGHNT and CDR2 FRNRAP. This CDR3 comprises 14 residues. CDR3 residues: CASGLGQVGETQYF. The CDR3 DNA follows: TGTGCTAGTGGTTTAGGGCAGGTAGGGGAGACCCAGTACTTC.

The rearrangement uses TRBV7-2 and TRBJ1-2; D uncertain. There are 16 residues in the CDR3. V dropped 1 base and J dropped 0 bases, with 12 bases sitting between them. Looked up from germline, CDR1 is SGHTA and CDR2 is FQGNSA. CDR3 residues: CASSLVAVISNYGYTF. Written as DNA, the CDR3 is TGTGCCAGCAGCTTAGTGGCAGTTATTTCTAACTATGGCTACACCTTC.